This T cell receptor (beta chain) is from a study of immune cell composition in non-small cell lung cancer. Study background: Lung adenocarcinoma or squamous carcinoma made up most tumours. Findings and caveats of the study: Squamous carcinomas (approximately 75%) more often had tumour-associated clones >0.5% than adenocarcinomas (around 33%). Lung squamous cell carcinoma tumours had significantly higher top 10 clone scores and productive clonality than lung adenocarcinoma.

Note on this clone: Its antigen is unknown.

Frozen unsorted single-cell suspensions supplied the genomic DNA. Germline V gene lookup returns CDR1 SNHLY and CDR2 FYNNEI. The CDR3 loop spans 14 amino acids. The V gene end was trimmed by 5 bases and the J gene end by 6 bases; junction bases not matched to a gene: 8. Sequenced by immunoSEQ multiplex PCR; TCRdb stores in-frame clones only, minus some. This table holds around 2,200 clones, approximately 77% found once. The receptor was isolated from a human donor with non-small cell lung cancer. The specimen sequenced was lung tumor tissue. The V gene is TRBV2, the J gene TRBJ2-7, with 9 nucleotides matching TRBD1. CDR3 sequence: CASSKGQGIGEQYF. The CDR3 DNA follows: TGTGCCAGCAGTAAGGGACAGGGTATTGGCGAGCAGTACTTC.